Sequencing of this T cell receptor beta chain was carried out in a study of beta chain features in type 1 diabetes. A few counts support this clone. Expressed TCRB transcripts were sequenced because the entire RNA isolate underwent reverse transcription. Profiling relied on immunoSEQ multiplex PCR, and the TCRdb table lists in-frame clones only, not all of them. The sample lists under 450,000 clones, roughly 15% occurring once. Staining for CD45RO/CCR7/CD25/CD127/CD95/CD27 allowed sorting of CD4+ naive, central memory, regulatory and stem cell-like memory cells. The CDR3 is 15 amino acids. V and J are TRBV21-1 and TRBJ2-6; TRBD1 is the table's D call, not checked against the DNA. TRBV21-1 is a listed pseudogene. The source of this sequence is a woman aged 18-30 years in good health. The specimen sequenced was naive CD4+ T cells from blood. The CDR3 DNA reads TGTGCCAGCAGCCCGACACGTTCTGGGGCCAACGTCCTGACTTTC. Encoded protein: CASSPTRSGANVLTF.